The TCR beta chain described here comes from a study of shared clonotypes between healthy human individuals. Between the trimmed V and J ends, which lost 4 bases and 7 bases, there was a span of 20 bases. This CDR3 spans 16 amino acids. Germline CDR1 and CDR2: LNHDA and SQIVND (reference sequence). TCRdb's copy holds only in-frame clones and misses some; the assay was immunoSEQ multiplex PCR. The sample contains 1.6 million or so clones, about 98.5% of which appear only once. The V and J genes are TRBV19 and TRBJ1-5; TRBD1 might be the D (5 bases). Sequenced input: naive CD4+ T cells sorted from blood. Noted subset: CD45RA+ positively selected. The origin of this receptor is a man younger than 45 in good health. The CDR3 sequence: CASSTHQRTGGQPQHF. CDR3 sequence (DNA): TGTGCCAGTAGTACTCACCAAAGGACCGGGGGGCAGCCCCAGCATTTT.